These T cell receptor beta chains were read from a single sample in a study of T cell responses to AZD1222 COVID-19 vaccine. Profiling relied on immunoSEQ multiplex PCR, and the TCRdb table lists in-frame clones only, not all of them. Here the sample spans 200,000 or so clones, 80% to 95% being singletons. The sequencing here drew on peripheral blood, taken 28 days after the second AZD1222 dose. These receptors all stem from an adult who received the AZD1222 COVID-19 vaccine. Each CDR3 is given with its conserved first and last residue. D genes are given only for firm matches. A clone size is listed for some rows: how often the clone was seen (once, few, many), or a class if it is expanded.

V: TRBV5-1; size: NA; length: 14; D: TRBD1; J: TRBJ2-7; CDR3: CASSSGTGAYEQYF; DNA: TGCGCCAGCAGCTCCGGGACAGGAGCCTACGAGCAGTACTTC
V: TRBV2; size: NA; length: 14; D: TRBD1; J: TRBJ1-5; CDR3: CASEGRGPGQPQHF; DNA: TGTGCCAGCGAGGGCAGGGGGCCGGGGCAGCCCCAGCATTTT
V: TRBV18; size: NA; length: 15; D: TRBD2; J: TRBJ2-7; CDR3: CASSQGTSGPYEQYF; DNA: TGTGCCAGCTCACAGGGGACTAGCGGTCCCTACGAGCAGTACTTC
V: TRBV10-3; size: once; length: 14; D: NA; J: TRBJ1-1; CDR3: CAISGRGLNTEAFF; DNA: TGTGCCATCAGTGGCCGGGGACTGAACACTGAAGCTTTCTTT
V: TRBV29-1; size: NA; length: 11; D: NA; J: TRBJ1-2; CDR3: CSVFDDYGYTF; DNA: TGCAGCGTTTTCGACGACTATGGCTACACCTTC
V: TRBV3-1/TRBV3-2; size: NA; length: 14; D: NA; J: TRBJ1-5; CDR3: CASSQGRNNQPQHF; DNA: TGTGCCAGCAGCCAAGGACGGAACAATCAGCCCCAGCATTTT
V: TRBV3-1/TRBV3-2; size: NA; length: 13; D: NA; J: TRBJ1-5; CDR3: CASSQDEQQPQHF; DNA: TGTGCCAGCAGCCAAGATGAGCAACAGCCCCAGCATTTT
V: TRBV19; size: NA; length: 13; D: NA; J: TRBJ2-2; CDR3: CASSISGTGELFF; DNA: TGTGCCAGTAGTATAAGTGGGACCGGGGAGCTGTTTTTT
V: TRBV6-5; size: few; length: 15; D: TRBD1; J: TRBJ2-7; CDR3: CASRTGTERAYEQYF; DNA: TGTGCCAGCAGGACAGGGACAGAGAGAGCCTACGAGCAGTACTTC
V: TRBV5-1; size: NA; length: 15; D: NA; J: TRBJ2-3; CDR3: CASSLIDAATDTQYF; DNA: TGCGCCAGCAGCTTAATCGATGCTGCCACAGATACGCAGTATTTT
V: TRBV9; size: NA; length: 12; D: NA; J: TRBJ2-1; CDR3: CASSVSTSEQFF; DNA: TGTGCCAGCAGCGTAAGTACCAGTGAGCAGTTCTTC
V: TRBV18; size: NA; length: 15; D: TRBD1; J: TRBJ1-1; CDR3: CASSPTRGSNTEAFF; DNA: TGTGCCAGCTCACCAACCAGGGGGTCGAACACTGAAGCTTTCTTT
V: TRBV7-9; size: NA; length: 15; D: NA; J: TRBJ1-4; CDR3: CASTYYPQEREKLFF; DNA: TGTGCCAGCACCTATTATCCCCAGGAGCGGGAAAAACTGTTTTTT
V: TRBV11-2; size: NA; length: 17; D: TRBD1; J: TRBJ1-6; CDR3: CASSLRLTGTDNSPLHF; DNA: TGTGCCAGCAGCTTACGACTTACCGGGACAGATAATTCACCCCTCCACTTT
V: TRBV5-4; size: NA; length: 13; D: TRBD1; J: TRBJ1-2; CDR3: CASSPDRVHGYTF; DNA: TGTGCCAGCAGCCCCGACAGGGTTCATGGCTACACCTTC
V: TRBV19; size: NA; length: 16; D: NA; J: TRBJ2-3; CDR3: CASKELASRLTDTQYF; DNA: TGTGCCAGTAAAGAATTGGCCAGCCGCCTGACAGATACGCAGTATTTT
V: TRBV15; size: NA; length: 16; D: TRBD1; J: TRBJ1-1; CDR3: CATSRDPGQGAAEAFF; DNA: TGTGCCACCAGCAGAGACCCGGGACAGGGGGCCGCTGAAGCTTTCTTT
V: TRBV6-1; size: NA; length: 17; D: NA; J: TRBJ1-2; CDR3: CASSEEEGGVANYGYTF; DNA: TGTGCCAGCAGTGAAGAGGAGGGGGGTGTGGCTAACTATGGCTACACCTTC
V: TRBV10-3; size: NA; length: 15; D: TRBD2; J: TRBJ2-3; CDR3: CAISDQRGTTDTQYF; DNA: TGTGCCATCAGTGACCAGCGGGGGACCACAGATACGCAGTATTTT
V: TRBV2; size: NA; length: 12; D: NA; J: TRBJ2-1; CDR3: CATGGSYNEQFF; DNA: TGTGCCACGGGGGGCAGCTACAATGAGCAGTTCTTC
V: TRBV5-1; size: NA; length: 17; D: TRBD2; J: TRBJ2-5; CDR3: CASSPASGGASRETQYF; DNA: TGCGCCAGCAGCCCGGCTAGCGGGGGGGCGAGTCGGGAGACCCAGTACTTC
V: TRBV25-1; size: NA; length: 13; D: NA; J: TRBJ2-1; CDR3: CASKENLAGEQFF; DNA: TGTGCCAGCAAGGAGAACCTCGCGGGTGAGCAGTTCTTC
V: TRBV2; size: NA; length: 13; D: NA; J: TRBJ1-1; CDR3: CASPGTNNTEAFF; DNA: TGTGCCAGCCCCGGGACAAATAACACTGAAGCTTTCTTT
V: TRBV7-2; size: NA; length: 15; D: NA; J: TRBJ1-5; CDR3: CASSSGPDSNQPQHF; DNA: TGTGCCAGCAGCTCCGGACCGGATAGCAATCAGCCCCAGCATTTT
V: TRBV7-3; size: NA; length: 13; D: NA; J: TRBJ1-1; CDR3: CASSLVANTEAFF; DNA: TGTGCCAGCAGCTTAGTGGCGAACACTGAAGCTTTCTTT
V: TRBV6-1; size: NA; length: 15; D: NA; J: TRBJ1-3; CDR3: CASSDYRGSGNTIYF; DNA: TGTGCCAGCAGTGATTACAGAGGCTCTGGAAACACCATATATTTT
V: TRBV29-1; size: NA; length: 11; D: NA; J: TRBJ1-1; CDR3: CSLGANTEAFF; DNA: TGCAGCTTAGGGGCGAACACTGAAGCTTTCTTT
V: TRBV6-1; size: NA; length: 15; D: NA; J: TRBJ2-5; CDR3: CASSEEAGLLETQYF; DNA: TGTGCCAGCAGTGAAGAGGCAGGGTTGTTGGAGACCCAGTACTTC
V: TRBV28; size: NA; length: 12; D: NA; J: TRBJ1-3; CDR3: CASSLSGNTIYF; DNA: TGTGCCAGCAGTTTATCTGGAAACACCATATATTTT
V: TRBV2; size: NA; length: 13; D: NA; J: TRBJ1-3; CDR3: CAAKGVGGNTIYF; DNA: TGTGCCGCTAAAGGAGTCGGTGGAAACACCATATATTTT
V: TRBV25-1; size: NA; length: 11; D: NA; J: TRBJ1-2; CDR3: CASSDTYGYTF; DNA: TGTGCCAGCAGTGACACCTATGGCTACACCTTC
V: TRBV2; size: once; length: 14; D: NA; J: TRBJ1-4; CDR3: CASTIVGGTEKLFF; DNA: TGTGCCAGCACCATCGTCGGAGGGACTGAAAAACTGTTTTTT
V: TRBV19; size: NA; length: 14; D: TRBD1; J: TRBJ1-1; CDR3: CASRGQYLNTEAFF; DNA: TGTGCCAGTAGGGGACAGTACCTGAACACTGAAGCTTTCTTT
V: TRBV19; size: NA; length: 15; D: NA; J: TRBJ1-2; CDR3: CASSGQSVANYGYTF; DNA: TGTGCCAGTAGTGGACAATCCGTAGCTAACTATGGCTACACCTTC
V: TRBV19; size: NA; length: 15; D: NA; J: TRBJ1-3; CDR3: CASSGVTSSGNTIYF; DNA: TGTGCCAGTAGCGGCGTTACCAGCTCTGGAAACACCATATATTTT
V: TRBV18; size: NA; length: 15; D: NA; J: TRBJ1-1; CDR3: CASSYSGPTNTEAFF; DNA: TGTGCCAGCTCATACTCAGGACCGACGAACACTGAAGCTTTCTTT
V: TRBV3-1/TRBV3-2; size: NA; length: 15; D: NA; J: TRBJ1-2; CDR3: CASSQVAGVAYGYTF; DNA: TGTGCCAGCAGCCAAGTGGCGGGGGTAGCCTATGGCTACACCTTC
V: TRBV27; size: NA; length: 15; D: TRBD1; J: TRBJ2-7; CDR3: CASSLRGQAFYEQYF; DNA: TGTGCCAGCAGTTTGAGGGGACAGGCGTTCTACGAGCAGTACTTC
V: TRBV25-1; size: NA; length: 15; D: TRBD1; J: TRBJ2-1; CDR3: CASSGDRDRREEQFF; DNA: TGTGCCAGCAGTGGCGACAGGGACCGACGTGAGGAGCAGTTCTTC
V: TRBV24-1; size: NA; length: 13; D: NA; J: TRBJ2-5; CDR3: CATSDGVSGVQYF; DNA: TGTGCCACCAGTGACGGGGTGTCAGGAGTCCAGTACTTC
V: TRBV19; size: NA; length: 13; D: NA; J: TRBJ1-5; CDR3: CASSKDISEPQHF; DNA: TGTGCCAGTAGTAAGGACATCTCGGAGCCCCAGCATTTT
V: TRBV28; size: once; length: 15; D: TRBD2; J: TRBJ2-1; CDR3: CASSLGTSGGNEQFF; DNA: TGTGCCAGCAGTTTAGGGACTAGCGGAGGAAATGAGCAGTTCTTC
V: TRBV7-9; size: NA; length: 19; D: TRBD2; J: TRBJ2-3; CDR3: CASSNSPGLAGVSTDTQYF; DNA: TGTGCCAGCAGCAATAGTCCGGGACTAGCGGGGGTGAGCACAGATACGCAGTATTTT
V: TRBV10-2; size: NA; length: 19; D: NA; J: TRBJ1-3; CDR3: CASSEIGADLWAPGNTIYF; DNA: TGCGCCAGCAGTGAGATCGGGGCCGACCTTTGGGCTCCGGGAAACACCATATATTTT
V: TRBV7-2; size: NA; length: 14; D: TRBD1; J: TRBJ1-4; CDR3: CASSYTGGEGKLFF; DNA: TGTGCCAGCAGCTATACAGGGGGCGAGGGAAAACTGTTTTTT
V: TRBV6-6; size: NA; length: 17; D: TRBD1; J: TRBJ1-1; CDR3: CASSPAPGTGGWTEAFF; DNA: TGTGCCAGCAGTCCGGCACCCGGGACAGGGGGGTGGACTGAAGCTTTCTTT
V: TRBV5-6; size: NA; length: 15; D: TRBD1; J: TRBJ2-7; CDR3: CASSYKGQAVYEQYF; DNA: TGTGCCAGCAGTTATAAGGGACAGGCTGTCTACGAGCAGTACTTC
V: TRBV12-3/TRBV12-4; size: NA; length: 12; D: NA; J: TRBJ2-5; CDR3: CASRTTGKTQYF; DNA: TGTGCCAGCAGAACTACAGGGAAGACCCAGTACTTC
V: TRBV7-2; size: once; length: 13; D: TRBD2; J: TRBJ2-5; CDR3: CASSLLAAETQYF; DNA: TGTGCCAGCAGCCTTCTAGCGGCGGAGACCCAGTACTTC
V: TRBV7-2; size: NA; length: 14; D: TRBD2; J: TRBJ2-7; CDR3: CASSSGGSSYEQYF; DNA: TGTGCCAGCAGCTCCGGGGGGAGCTCCTACGAGCAGTACTTC
V: TRBV18; size: NA; length: 14; D: TRBD1; J: TRBJ1-2; CDR3: CASSPQQGQGGYTF; DNA: TGTGCCAGCTCACCACAACAGGGGCAGGGTGGCTACACCTTC
V: TRBV6-5; size: NA; length: 14; D: NA; J: TRBJ2-3; CDR3: CASSYSESTDTQYF; DNA: TGTGCCAGCAGTTACTCTGAAAGCACAGATACGCAGTATTTT
V: TRBV12-3/TRBV12-4; size: NA; length: 12; D: NA; J: TRBJ1-2; CDR3: CASTHELDGYTF; DNA: TGTGCCAGCACGCACGAGCTAGATGGCTACACCTTC
V: TRBV19; size: few; length: 12; D: NA; J: TRBJ1-1; CDR3: CASSVGGTEAFF; DNA: TGTGCCAGTTCAGTCGGCGGCACTGAAGCTTTCTTT
V: TRBV24-1; size: NA; length: 16; D: NA; J: TRBJ2-3; CDR3: CATSPPWSPSTDTQYF; DNA: TGTGCCACCAGTCCCCCGTGGTCCCCTAGCACAGATACGCAGTATTTT